The rows below give T cell receptor beta chains drawn from one sample of a study of OX40 agonist ivuxolimab in advanced cancers. Repertoires were generated with immunoSEQ multiplex PCR, while TCRdb's copy carries only in-frame clones and drops some. The repertoire holds approximately 58,000 clones, 75% to 90% seen once, with under 0.8% in the top ten. Sample: CD4+ or CD8+ T cells sorted from blood, taken in a trial of the OX40 agonist ivuxolimab. The receptors originated from an adult with an advanced solid tumor such as melanoma, head and neck, liver or kidney cancer. CDR3s include the opening cysteine and the closing phenylalanine or tryptophan. A D gene is named only where the DNA matches it firmly. Clone size appears in some rows only: once, few, many, or a class for an expanded clone.

CDR3 protein: CASRQGALDEQFF
CDR3 DNA: TGTGCCAGCAGACAGGGGGCTTTAGATGAGCAGTTCTTC
clone size: NA
V gene: TRBV25-1
D gene: TRBD1
J gene: TRBJ2-1

CDR3 protein: CASSQDSDVSKNIQYF
CDR3 DNA: TGTGCCAGCAGCCAAGACTCGGACGTGTCCAAAAACATTCAGTACTTC
clone size: NA
V gene: TRBV4-2
D gene: NA
J gene: TRBJ2-4

CDR3 protein: CATQTGDPYNEQFF
CDR3 DNA: TGTGCCACCCAAACGGGGGACCCCTACAATGAGCAGTTCTTC
clone size: NA
V gene: TRBV19
D gene: NA
J gene: TRBJ2-1

CDR3 protein: CASSPPRPSGRNEQFF
CDR3 DNA: TGTGCCAGCAGTCCACCCCGGCCCAGCGGGAGAAATGAGCAGTTCTTC
clone size: NA
V gene: TRBV28
D gene: TRBD2
J gene: TRBJ2-1

CDR3 protein: CASSFKGLALNNEQFF
CDR3 DNA: TGTGCCAGCAGTTTTAAAGGACTAGCGCTCAACAATGAGCAGTTCTTC
clone size: NA
V gene: TRBV27
D gene: TRBD2
J gene: TRBJ2-1

CDR3 protein: CASSRRTSGTREQYF
CDR3 DNA: TGTGCCAGCAGCCGAAGGACTAGCGGGACACGTGAGCAGTATTTT
clone size: NA
V gene: TRBV5-4
D gene: TRBD2
J gene: TRBJ2-3

CDR3 protein: CASMREETQYF
CDR3 DNA: TGTGCCAGCATGAGGGAAGAGACCCAGTACTTC
clone size: few
V gene: TRBV28
D gene: NA
J gene: TRBJ2-5

CDR3 protein: CASSGGPNYGYTF
CDR3 DNA: TGTGCCAGCAGTGGAGGGCCAAACTATGGCTACACCTTC
clone size: NA
V gene: TRBV6-1
D gene: NA
J gene: TRBJ1-2

CDR3 protein: CASSGTGPSNQPQHF
CDR3 DNA: TGTGCCAGTTCCGGGACAGGGCCCAGCAATCAGCCCCAGCATTTT
clone size: NA
V gene: TRBV19
D gene: TRBD1
J gene: TRBJ1-5

CDR3 protein: CASNRLAGGNEQFF
CDR3 DNA: TGTGCCAGCAACCGACTAGCGGGAGGCAATGAGCAGTTCTTC
clone size: once
V gene: TRBV27
D gene: TRBD2
J gene: TRBJ2-1

CDR3 protein: CASSSRQGSESFF
CDR3 DNA: TGTGCCAGCAGCTCACGACAGGGGTCTGAGTCTTTCTTT
clone size: NA
V gene: TRBV14
D gene: TRBD1
J gene: TRBJ1-1

CDR3 protein: CASRSGLAASETQYF
CDR3 DNA: TGTGCCAGCAGATCCGGACTAGCGGCTTCGGAGACCCAGTACTTC
clone size: NA
V gene: TRBV5-4
D gene: TRBD2
J gene: TRBJ2-5

CDR3 protein: CASSVERANEKLFF
CDR3 DNA: TGTGCCAGCAGTGTTGAGAGGGCGAATGAAAAACTGTTTTTT
clone size: NA
V gene: TRBV6-1
D gene: NA
J gene: TRBJ1-4

CDR3 protein: CASSTQGEGQPQHF
CDR3 DNA: TGTGCCAGTAGTACACAGGGTGAAGGTCAGCCCCAGCATTTT
clone size: NA
V gene: TRBV19
D gene: NA
J gene: TRBJ1-5

CDR3 protein: CASSRGQGGYNEQFF
CDR3 DNA: TGTGCCAGCAGTAGGGGACAGGGGGGCTACAATGAGCAGTTCTTC
clone size: NA
V gene: TRBV6-5
D gene: TRBD1
J gene: TRBJ2-1

CDR3 protein: CASTRETVGEKLFF
CDR3 DNA: TGTGCCAGCACCCGCGAGACGGTCGGTGAAAAACTGTTTTTT
clone size: NA
V gene: TRBV2
D gene: NA
J gene: TRBJ1-4

CDR3 protein: CASTAGYEQYF
CDR3 DNA: TGTGCCAGCACCGCCGGGTACGAGCAGTACTTC
clone size: NA
V gene: TRBV28
D gene: NA
J gene: TRBJ2-7

CDR3 protein: CASSRVRGGNEQFF
CDR3 DNA: TGTGCCAGCAGCCGGGTTAGGGGAGGGAATGAGCAGTTCTTC
clone size: NA
V gene: TRBV14
D gene: TRBD2
J gene: TRBJ2-1

CDR3 protein: CASSQDLLNRVAQHF
CDR3 DNA: TGCGCCAGCAGCCAAGATTTACTAAACCGGGTTGCCCAGCATTTT
clone size: NA
V gene: TRBV4-1
D gene: NA
J gene: TRBJ1-5

CDR3 protein: CAIGGGPRDTQYF
CDR3 DNA: TGTGCCATCGGGGGAGGGCCAAGAGATACGCAGTATTTT
clone size: NA
V gene: TRBV10-3
D gene: TRBD2
J gene: TRBJ2-3

CDR3 protein: CASNLRDSQETQYF
CDR3 DNA: TGTGCCAGCAACCTCCGGGACTCGCAAGAGACCCAGTACTTC
clone size: NA
V gene: TRBV7-8
D gene: NA
J gene: TRBJ2-5

CDR3 protein: CAVNRGQKYGYTF
CDR3 DNA: TGTGCTGTGAACAGGGGGCAGAAGTATGGCTACACCTTC
clone size: once
V gene: TRBV5-4
D gene: TRBD1
J gene: TRBJ1-2

CDR3 protein: CASSPINRPSGNTIYF
CDR3 DNA: TGTGCCAGCAGCCCAATTAATCGACCCTCTGGAAACACCATATATTTT
clone size: NA
V gene: TRBV14
D gene: NA
J gene: TRBJ1-3

CDR3 protein: CASSVDPRGVETQYF
CDR3 DNA: TGTGCCAGCAGCGTAGACCCTCGGGGGGTAGAGACCCAGTACTTC
clone size: NA
V gene: TRBV9
D gene: TRBD2
J gene: TRBJ2-5

CDR3 protein: CASSPSHEQYF
CDR3 DNA: TGTGCCAGCTCACCATCCCACGAGCAGTACTTC
clone size: NA
V gene: TRBV18
D gene: NA
J gene: TRBJ2-7

CDR3 protein: CASSLRQLYGYTF
CDR3 DNA: TGTGCCAGCAGTTTACGACAGCTCTATGGCTACACCTTC
clone size: once
V gene: TRBV28
D gene: NA
J gene: TRBJ1-2

CDR3 protein: CASSLDRGGETQYF
CDR3 DNA: TGCGCCAGCAGCTTAGACAGGGGTGGAGAGACCCAGTACTTC
clone size: NA
V gene: TRBV5-1
D gene: TRBD1
J gene: TRBJ2-5

CDR3 protein: CASSTTGSATNEKLFF
CDR3 DNA: TGCGCCAGCAGCACCACAGGGTCCGCGACTAATGAAAAACTGTTTTTT
clone size: NA
V gene: TRBV5-1
D gene: NA
J gene: TRBJ1-4

CDR3 protein: CASSVAGSPLEF
CDR3 DNA: TGTGCCAGCAGCGTAGCTGGGTCTCCCCTGGAGTTC
clone size: NA
V gene: TRBV9
D gene: NA
J gene: TRBJ2-4

CDR3 protein: CASSLGAGRLTDTQYF
CDR3 DNA: TGTGCCAGCAGCTTGGGGGCGGGACGACTCACAGATACGCAGTATTTT
clone size: NA
V gene: TRBV5-5
D gene: NA
J gene: TRBJ2-3

CDR3 protein: CASTSVGSNYGYTF
CDR3 DNA: TGTGCCAGCACTTCCGTAGGGTCGAACTATGGCTACACCTTC
clone size: NA
V gene: TRBV28
D gene: NA
J gene: TRBJ1-2

CDR3 protein: CASSLDLAGGTYEQYF
CDR3 DNA: TGTGCCAGCAGCTTAGATTTGGCAGGGGGCACCTACGAGCAGTACTTC
clone size: NA
V gene: TRBV11-2
D gene: TRBD1
J gene: TRBJ2-7